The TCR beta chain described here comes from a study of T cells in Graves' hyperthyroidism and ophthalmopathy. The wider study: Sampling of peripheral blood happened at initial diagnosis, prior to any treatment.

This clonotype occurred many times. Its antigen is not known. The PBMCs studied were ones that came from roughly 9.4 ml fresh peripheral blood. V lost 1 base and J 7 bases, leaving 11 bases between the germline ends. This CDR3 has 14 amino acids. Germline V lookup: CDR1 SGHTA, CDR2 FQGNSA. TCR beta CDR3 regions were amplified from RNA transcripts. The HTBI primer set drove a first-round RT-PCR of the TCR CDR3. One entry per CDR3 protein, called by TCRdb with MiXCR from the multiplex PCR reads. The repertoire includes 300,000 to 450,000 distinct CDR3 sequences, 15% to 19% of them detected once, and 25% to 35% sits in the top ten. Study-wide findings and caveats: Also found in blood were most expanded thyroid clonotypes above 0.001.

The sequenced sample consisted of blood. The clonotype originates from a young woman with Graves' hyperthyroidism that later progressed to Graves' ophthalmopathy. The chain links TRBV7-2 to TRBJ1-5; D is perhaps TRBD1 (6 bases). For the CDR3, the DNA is TGTGCCAGCAGCTTAGGGGCAGGGGAACAGCCCCAGCATTTT. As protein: CASSLGAGEQPQHF.